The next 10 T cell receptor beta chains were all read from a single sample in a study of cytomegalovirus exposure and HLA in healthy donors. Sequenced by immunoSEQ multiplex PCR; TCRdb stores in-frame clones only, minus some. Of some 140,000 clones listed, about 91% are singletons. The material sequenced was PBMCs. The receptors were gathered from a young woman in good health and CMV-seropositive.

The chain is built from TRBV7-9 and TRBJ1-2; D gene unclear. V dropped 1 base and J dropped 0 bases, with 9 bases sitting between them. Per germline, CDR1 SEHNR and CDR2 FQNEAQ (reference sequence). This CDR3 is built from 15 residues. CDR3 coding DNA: TGTGCCAGCAGCTTAGGCGGAGGGCCTAACTATGGCTACACCTTC. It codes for CASSLGGGPNYGYTF.

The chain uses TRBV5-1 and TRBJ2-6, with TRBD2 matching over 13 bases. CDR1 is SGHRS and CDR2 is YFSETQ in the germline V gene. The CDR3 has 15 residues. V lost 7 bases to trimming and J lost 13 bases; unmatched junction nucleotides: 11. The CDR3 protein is CASETGTSGVGVLTF. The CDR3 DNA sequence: TGCGCCAGCGAAACCGGGACTAGCGGGGTTGGAGTCCTGACTTTC.

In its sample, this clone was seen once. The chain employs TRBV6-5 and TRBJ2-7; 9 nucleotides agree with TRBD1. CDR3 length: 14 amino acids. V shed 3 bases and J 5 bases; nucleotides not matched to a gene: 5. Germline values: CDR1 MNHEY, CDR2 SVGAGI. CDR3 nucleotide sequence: TGTGCCAGCAGTTATTCCGGGACAGGGAACGAGCAGTACTTC. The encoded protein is CASSYSGTGNEQYF.

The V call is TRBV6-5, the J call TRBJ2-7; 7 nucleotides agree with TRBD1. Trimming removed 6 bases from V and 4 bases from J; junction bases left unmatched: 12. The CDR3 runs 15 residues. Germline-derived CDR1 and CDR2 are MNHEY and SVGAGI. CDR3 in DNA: TGTGCCAGCAGAACCGGGACAGCGGTCGGGTACGAGCAGTACTTC. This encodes CASRTGTAVGYEQYF.

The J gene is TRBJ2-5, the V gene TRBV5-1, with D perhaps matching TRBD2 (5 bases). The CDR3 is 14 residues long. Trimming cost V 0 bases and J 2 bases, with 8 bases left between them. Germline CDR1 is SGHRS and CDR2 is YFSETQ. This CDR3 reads CASSLGRGQETQYF. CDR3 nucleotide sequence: TGCGCCAGCAGCTTGGGACGCGGGCAAGAGACCCAGTACTTC.

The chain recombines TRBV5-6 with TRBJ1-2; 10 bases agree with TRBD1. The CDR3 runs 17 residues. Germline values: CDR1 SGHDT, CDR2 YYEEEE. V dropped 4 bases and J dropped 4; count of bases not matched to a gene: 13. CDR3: CASSPDRGSAPTYGYTF. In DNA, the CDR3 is TGTGCCAGCAGCCCGGACAGGGGGTCTGCCCCGACCTATGGCTACACCTTC.

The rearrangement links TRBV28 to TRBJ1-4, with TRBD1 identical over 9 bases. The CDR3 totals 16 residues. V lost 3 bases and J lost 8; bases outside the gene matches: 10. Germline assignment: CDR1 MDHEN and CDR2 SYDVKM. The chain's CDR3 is CASSLPQGAQYEKLFF. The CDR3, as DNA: TGTGCCAGCAGTTTGCCACAGGGGGCGCAATACGAAAAACTGTTTTTT.

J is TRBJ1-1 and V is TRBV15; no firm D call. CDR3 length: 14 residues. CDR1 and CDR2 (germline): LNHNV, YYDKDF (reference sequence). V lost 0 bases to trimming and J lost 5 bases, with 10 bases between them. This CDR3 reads CATSREISRTEAFF. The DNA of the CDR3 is TGTGCCACCAGCAGAGAAATCAGCAGGACTGAAGCTTTCTTT.

CDR3 bases: TGCGCCAGCAGCTCTACTCCCCAAACGGGAAACTCACCCCTCCACTTT. Translated: CASSSTPQTGNSPLHF. This sequence joins TRBV5-1 and TRBJ1-6; no definite D call. The ends were cut back, 3 bases at V and 10 bases at J, with 20 bases in the middle. The CDR3 runs to 16 residues. CDR1 and CDR2 from the germline V gene are SGHRS and YFSETQ.

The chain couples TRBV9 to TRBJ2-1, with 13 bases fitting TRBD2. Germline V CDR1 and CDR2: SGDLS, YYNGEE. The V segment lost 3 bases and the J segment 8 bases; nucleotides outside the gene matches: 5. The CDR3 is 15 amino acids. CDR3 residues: CASSATSGGAYEQFF. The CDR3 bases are TGTGCCAGCAGCGCCACTAGCGGGGGGGCCTATGAGCAGTTCTTC.